The present T cell receptor (beta chain) was sequenced within a study of quantifying T cell responses using KT2 cells. Study information: Reverse transcription used primers in the TCR alpha and beta constant regions.

This clonotype has a count of ten or more. KT2, a clone with a known TCR, was spiked into unfractionated PBMC. A range of KT2-to-PBMC ratios was made using fixed PBMC numbers. The V gene end was trimmed by 1 base and the J gene end by 6 bases; junction bases not matched to a gene: 9. Germline-derived CDR1 and CDR2 are SEHNR and FQNEAQ (reference sequence). The CDR3 is made up of 16 amino acids. A single-stranded UMI oligo with SP2 sequence was ligated to cDNA 3' ends. First-round PCR used about 4 cycles and beta primers RC1.1 and RC1.2 covering TRBC1 and TRBC2. TCRdb re-derived calls from the UMI-ligation and nested PCR reads in MiXCR, one entry per CDR3 protein. The sample shows 30,000 or so distinct CDR3 sequences, roughly 8% of them seen only once.

The specimen sequenced was PBMCs spiked with cells of the T cell clone KT2. This sequence was found in a human donor. The rearrangement uses TRBV7-9 and TRBJ1-1; TRBD1 agrees at 9 bases. The CDR3 reads CASSLVGGTGPPEAFF. For the CDR3, the DNA is TGTGCCAGCAGCTTAGTGGGGGGGACAGGGCCCCCTGAAGCTTTCTTT. Complete variable domain (other parts from reference TRBV7-9 and TRBJ1-1): DTGVSQNPRHKITKRGQNVTFRCDPISEHNRLYWYRQTLGQGPEFLTYFQNEAQLEKSRLLSDRFSAERPKGSFSTLEIQRTEQGDSAMYLCASSLVGGTGPPEAFFGQGTRLTVV.